The 24 T cell receptor beta chains presented below share a single source sample, sequenced in a study of T cell responses to AZD1222 COVID-19 vaccine. Method: immunoSEQ multiplex PCR; TCRdb's copy keeps in-frame clones and lacks some. In the table there are under 200,000 clones, around 92% of which are singletons. Here the sequenced sample was peripheral blood, taken 28 days after the second AZD1222 dose. The source of these receptors is an adult who received the AZD1222 COVID-19 vaccine.

The chain has TRBV9 and TRBJ2-7; D possibly uses TRBD1 or TRBD2 (5 bases each). V shed 3 bases and J shed 0 bases, with 13 bases lying between them. The CDR3 length is 15 residues. Per germline, CDR1 SGDLS and CDR2 YYNGEE. CDR3 sequence: CASSGTGTPSYEQYF. The CDR3 coding sequence is TGTGCCAGCAGCGGTACCGGGACGCCCTCCTACGAGCAGTACTTC.

This chain links TRBV6-7 with TRBJ1-1, with 8 nucleotides matching TRBD1. TRBV6-7 is assigned to the ORF class and has an uncertain function. CDR3 length equals 14 residues. Trimming cost V 0 bases and J 6 bases; bases outside gene matches: 3. The CDR3 is CASSYSCRGPEAFF. CDR3 DNA sequence: TGTGCCAGCAGTTACTCGTGCAGGGGGCCTGAAGCTTTCTTT.

The V gene is TRBV30, the J gene TRBJ1-5; no definite D call. The CDR3 covers 13 residues. The germline V gene has CDR1 GTSNPN and CDR2 SVGIG (reference sequence). Trimming left V 3 bases short and J 3 bases short, with 9 bases between. The CDR3 sequence is CAWSRGNNQPQHF. The CDR3 nucleotides are TGTGCCTGGAGCCGGGGTAACAATCAGCCCCAGCATTTT. Variable domain in full (rest from reference TRBV30 and TRBJ1-5): SQTIHQWPATLVQPVGSPLSLECTVEGTSNPNLYWYRQAAGRGLQLLFYSVGIGQISSEVPQNLSASRPQDRQFILSSKKLLLSDSGFYLCAWSRGNNQPQHFGDGTRLSIL.

The chain combines TRBV27 with TRBJ2-2; 7 bases agree with TRBD1. The CDR3 sequence is 16 residues long. J gave up 0 bases and V 6 bases, and 7 bases lay outside the gene matches. The germline V gene encodes CDR1 MNHEY and CDR2 SMNVEV (reference sequence). The CDR3 is CASSPSGTANTGELFF. The CDR3 DNA is TGTGCCAGCAGCCCATCCGGGACAGCGAACACCGGGGAGCTGTTTTTT.

The V gene is TRBV27, the J gene TRBJ1-1; TRBD1 is a possible D gene (6 bases). The length of the CDR3 is 16 residues. From germline, CDR1 is MNHEY and CDR2 SMNVEV (reference sequence). V was clipped by 3 bases and J by 1 base, with 15 bases between them. The CDR3, as DNA: TGTGCCAGCAGTTTCGGTCAGGGGCGCGGGAACACTGAAGCTTTCTTT. Protein sequence: CASSFGQGRGNTEAFF.

The genes are TRBV24-1 and TRBJ1-4, with D possibly being TRBD1 (6 bases). Trimming cost V 9 bases and J 1 base, with 23 bases left between them. Germline assignment: CDR1 KGHDR and CDR2 SFDVKD. CDR3 length: 18 amino acids. In DNA form, the CDR3 reads TGTGCCACCCCCGGGCGGAAGGGGGTTGGGAGAACTAATGAAAAACTGTTTTTT. It yields the protein CATPGRKGVGRTNEKLFF.

This chain links TRBV25-1 with TRBJ1-2, with TRBD1 as a possible D gene (5 bases). Germline loops: CDR1 MGHDK, CDR2 SYGVNS. Trimming removed 1 base at V and 4 bases at J, with 13 bases between. The CDR3 totals 15 residues. The CDR3 DNA reads as TGTGCCAGCAGTGAATTCAGGGACCGCGCCTATGGCTACACCTTC. It is translated as CASSEFRDRAYGYTF.

This clone was seen a single time. The chain is built from TRBV12-5 and TRBJ1-6; 7 bases are a match to TRBD1. Germline V lookup: CDR1 LGHNT, CDR2 FRNRAP. The CDR3 is 12 residues long. Trimming cost V 8 bases and J 5 bases; bases outside gene matches: 0. The CDR3 DNA sequence: TGTGCTAGTACAGGGGATAATTCACCCCTCCACTTT. This sequence encodes CASTGDNSPLHF.

V is TRBV7-8 and J is TRBJ1-5; D gene ambiguous. Germline-derived CDR1 and CDR2 are SGHVS and FQNEAQ. The CDR3 totals 15 residues. The ends were cut back, 4 bases at V and 2 bases at J, with 12 bases in the middle. This CDR3 reads CASSSEGGGNQPQHF. In DNA, the CDR3 is TGTGCCAGCAGCTCCGAGGGTGGGGGCAATCAGCCCCAGCATTTT.

The chain couples TRBV2 to TRBJ1-1; maybe TRBD1 (5 bases). The V end lost 3 bases, the J end lost 4 bases, and 12 bases lay between the germline ends. The CDR3 totals 14 residues. The germline V gene has CDR1 SNHLY and CDR2 FYNNEI. The DNA of the CDR3 is TGTGCCAGCAGTGACGATGGGGCTGGCACTGAAGCTTTCTTT. This sequence encodes CASSDDGAGTEAFF.

V and J are TRBV2 and TRBJ1-6, with TRBD1 identical over 7 bases. The germline gives CDR1 SNHLY, CDR2 FYNNEI. The CDR3 consists of 14 residues. The V and J ends lost 5 bases and 8 bases, in that order; junction bases with no gene match: 6. Here the CDR3 reads CASSRQGRDSPLHF. CDR3 nucleotides: TGTGCCAGCAGTAGACAGGGTAGGGATTCACCCCTCCACTTT.

The rearrangement joins TRBV7-9 to TRBJ2-7, with 7 bases aligning to TRBD1. The CDR3 runs to 12 residues. Germline CDR1 SEHNR, CDR2 FQNEAQ (reference sequence). Trimming took 10 bases from V and 6 from J; bases not matched to a gene: 9. The CDR3 DNA is TGTGCCAATCTCTGGGGACAGCTCGAGCAGTACTTC. As protein: CANLWGQLEQYF.

The chain links TRBV19 to TRBJ1-4; D gene uncertain. V shed 6 bases and J shed 8 bases, with 19 bases lying between them. The CDR3 is 15 amino acids. From germline, CDR1 is LNHDA and CDR2 SQIVND (reference sequence). In DNA form, the CDR3 reads TGTGCCAGTAGCCCATCTCAGAACCCGAGGGAAAAACTGTTTTTT. Its translation is CASSPSQNPREKLFF.

This rearrangement joins TRBV4-2 to TRBJ2-2; 10 bases line up with TRBD2. The CDR3 length is 18 residues. Germline V CDR1 and CDR2: LGHNA, YNFKEQ. Unmatched junction bases numbered 13, after V lost 4 bases and J lost 5 bases. The CDR3 loop reads CASSPTGTAGGGTGELFF. As DNA, the CDR3 is TGTGCCAGCAGCCCCACCGGGACAGCGGGAGGGGGTACCGGGGAGCTGTTTTTT.

This clone occurred many times. The rearrangement joins TRBV12-5 to TRBJ2-5; D possibly corresponds to TRBD1 (7 bases). Trimming cost V 1 base and J 4 bases, with 10 bases left between them. Germline V lookup: CDR1 LGHNT, CDR2 FRNRAP. The CDR3 length is 14 residues. The CDR3 nucleotides read TGTGCTAGTGGTTTGGGGCAGGGGGGAGAGACCCAGTACTTC. Translating gives CASGLGQGGETQYF.

In its sample, this clone was seen once. The genes are TRBV28 and TRBJ1-6; 7 bases line up with TRBD1. CDR1 is MDHEN and CDR2 is SYDVKM in the germline V gene. V shed 2 bases and J 0 bases; nucleotides not matched to a gene: 4. The CDR3 has 17 amino acids. The CDR3 loop is CASSLIDRDSYNSPLHF. In nucleotides, the CDR3 is TGTGCCAGCAGTTTAATTGACAGGGACTCCTATAATTCACCCCTCCACTTT.

V and J are TRBV4-2 and TRBJ2-5; no definite D call. Germline loops: CDR1 LGHNA, CDR2 YNFKEQ. With 1 base removed from V and 3 bases from J, the gap between germline ends came to 6 bases. The CDR3 runs 13 residues. In nucleotides, the CDR3 is TGTGCCAGCAGCCAAGTAAGGGAAGAGACCCAGTACTTC. It yields the protein CASSQVREETQYF.

The chain's CDR3 is CSVERGDNTEAFF. CDR3 sequence (DNA): TGCAGCGTTGAAAGAGGGGACAACACTGAAGCTTTCTTT. The V gene is TRBV29-1, the J gene TRBJ1-1, with D possibly matching TRBD1 (5 bases). The CDR3 has 13 residues. Deletions cut 2 bases from V and 2 bases from J, with 9 bases between. Germline V lookup: CDR1 SQVTM, CDR2 ANQGSEA.

The chain joins TRBV27 to TRBJ2-2; D perhaps matches TRBD2 (6 bases). The CDR3 sequence is 15 residues long. Germline loops: CDR1 MNHEY, CDR2 SMNVEV (reference sequence). Between the trimmed V and J ends, which lost 5 bases and 6 bases, there was a span of 16 bases. DNA for the CDR3: TGTGCCAGCAGTCCTTCCGGGGGAGCCTCCGGGGAGCTGTTTTTT. It translates to CASSPSGGASGELFF.

This clone has a single count. V usage is TRBV9 and J usage is TRBJ1-1; maybe TRBD1 (5 bases). Trimming pared 0 bases from V and 5 bases from J, leaving 8 bases between. CDR1 and CDR2 (germline): SGDLS, YYNGEE. This CDR3 region has 13 residues. The CDR3 DNA follows: TGTGCCAGCAGCGTAGAAGAGGGGACTGAAGCTTTCTTT. Translation gives CASSVEEGTEAFF.

The gene calls are TRBV7-2 and TRBJ1-6; D is perhaps TRBD1 (6 bases). CDR1 is SGHTA and CDR2 is FQGNSA in the germline V gene. Trimming cost V 4 bases and J 10 bases, with 11 bases left between them. CDR3 length equals 13 residues. CDR3 in DNA: TGTGCCAGCAGCTCCCACCAGGGGTCACCCCTCCACTTT. This gives the protein CASSSHQGSPLHF.

The CDR3 DNA follows: TGTGCCGGTGAGGGGGACAAAGTCTACGAGCAGTACTTC. It is translated as CAGEGDKVYEQYF. The chain recombines TRBV30 with TRBJ2-7, with a tentative D call TRBD1 (6 bases). The CDR3 runs 13 residues. Trimming took 8 bases from V and 3 from J, leaving 17 bases between them. In germline, CDR1 is GTSNPN, CDR2 SVGIG (reference sequence).

The chain carries TRBV5-6 and TRBJ2-2; D not certain. Germline V gives CDR1 SGHDT, CDR2 YYEEEE. CDR3 length: 13 residues. V was shortened by 1 base and J by 6 bases, with 7 bases between the two germline ends. This CDR3 reads CASSLLRPGELFF. DNA for the CDR3: TGTGCCAGCAGCTTGTTGCGCCCCGGGGAGCTGTTTTTT.

The rearrangement uses TRBV19 and TRBJ1-2; D is undetermined. CDR3 length: 14 amino acids. The V gene's germline CDR1 is LNHDA and CDR2 SQIVND (reference sequence). V lost 4 bases, J lost 0 bases, and 9 bases lay in between. The chain's CDR3 is CASSSRRPNYGYTF. CDR3 coding DNA: TGTGCCAGTAGTAGTCGACGCCCTAACTATGGCTACACCTTC.